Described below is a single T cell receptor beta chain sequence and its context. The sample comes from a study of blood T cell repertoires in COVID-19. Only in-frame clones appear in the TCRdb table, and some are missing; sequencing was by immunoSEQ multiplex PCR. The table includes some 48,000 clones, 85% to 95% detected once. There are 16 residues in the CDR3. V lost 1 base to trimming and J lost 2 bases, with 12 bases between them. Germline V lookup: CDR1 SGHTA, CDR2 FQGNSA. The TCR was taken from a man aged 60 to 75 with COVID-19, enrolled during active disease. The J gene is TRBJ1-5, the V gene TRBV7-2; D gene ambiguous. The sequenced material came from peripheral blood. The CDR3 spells CASSLETAHGNQPQHF. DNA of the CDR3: TGTGCCAGCAGCTTAGAAACAGCACATGGCAATCAGCCCCAGCATTTT. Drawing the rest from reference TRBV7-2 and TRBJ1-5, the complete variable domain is GAGVSQSPSNKVTEKGKDVELRCDPISGHTALYWYRQSLGQGLEFLIYFQGNSAPDKSGLPSDRFSAERTGGSVSTLTIQRTQQEDSAVYLCASSLETAHGNQPQHFGDGTRLSIL.